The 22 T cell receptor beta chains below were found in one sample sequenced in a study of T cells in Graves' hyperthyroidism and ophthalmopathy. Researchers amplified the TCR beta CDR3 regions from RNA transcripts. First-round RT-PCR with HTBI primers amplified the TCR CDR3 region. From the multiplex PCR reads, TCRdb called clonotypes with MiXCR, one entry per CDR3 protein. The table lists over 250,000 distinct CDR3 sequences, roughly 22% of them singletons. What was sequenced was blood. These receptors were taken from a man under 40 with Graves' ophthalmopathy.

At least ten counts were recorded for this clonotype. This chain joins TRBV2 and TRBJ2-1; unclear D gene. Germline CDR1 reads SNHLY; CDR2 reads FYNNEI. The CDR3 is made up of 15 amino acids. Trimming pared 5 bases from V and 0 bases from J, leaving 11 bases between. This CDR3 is CASSPYRSSYNEQFF. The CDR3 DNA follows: TGTGCCAGCAGTCCGTATAGGAGCTCCTACAATGAGCAGTTCTTC.

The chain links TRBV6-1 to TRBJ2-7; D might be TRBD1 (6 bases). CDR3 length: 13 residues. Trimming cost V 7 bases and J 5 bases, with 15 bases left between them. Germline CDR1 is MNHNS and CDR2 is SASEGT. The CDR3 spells CASTNRVLNEQYF. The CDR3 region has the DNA TGTGCCAGCACCAACAGGGTTCTAAACGAGCAGTACTTC.

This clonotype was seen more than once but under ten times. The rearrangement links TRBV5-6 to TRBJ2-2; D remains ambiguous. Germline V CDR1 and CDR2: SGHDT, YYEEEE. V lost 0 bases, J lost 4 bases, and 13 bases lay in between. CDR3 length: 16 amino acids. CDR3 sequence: CASSLGQPWSTGELFF. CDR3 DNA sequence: TGTGCCAGCAGCTTGGGGCAGCCCTGGAGCACCGGGGAGCTGTTTTTT.

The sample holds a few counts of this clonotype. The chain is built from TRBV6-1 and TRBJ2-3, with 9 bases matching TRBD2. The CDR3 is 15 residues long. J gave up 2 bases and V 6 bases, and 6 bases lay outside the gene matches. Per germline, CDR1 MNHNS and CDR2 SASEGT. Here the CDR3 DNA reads TGTGCCAGCAGACAGACTAGCGGACCCACAGATACGCAGTATTTT. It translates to CASRQTSGPTDTQYF.

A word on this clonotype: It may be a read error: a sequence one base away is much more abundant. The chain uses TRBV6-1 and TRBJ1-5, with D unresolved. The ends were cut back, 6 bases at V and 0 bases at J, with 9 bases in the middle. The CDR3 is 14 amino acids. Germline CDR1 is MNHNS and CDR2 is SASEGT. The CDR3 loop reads CASSKDFSNQPQHF. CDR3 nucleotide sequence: TGTGCCAGCAGCAAGGACTTTAGCAATCAGCCCCAGCATTTT.

The CDR3 coding sequence is TGCAGCGCCAAGCGGGAGACGGGCCCCTACGAGCAGTACTTC. Translated, it gives CSAKRETGPYEQYF. The chain carries TRBV29-1 and TRBJ2-7; 8 bases are shared with TRBD2. The trim removed 7 bases at V and 2 bases at J, leaving 10 bases unmatched. Germline lookup yields CDR1 SQVTM and CDR2 ANQGSEA. CDR3 length: 14 amino acids.

CDR3 residues: CASSTSSRETQYF. CDR3 nucleotides: TGTGCCAGTAGTACGTCGTCCAGGGAGACCCAGTACTTC. The genes are TRBV19 and TRBJ2-5; no firm D call. Trimming shortened V by 4 bases and J by 5 bases, and 11 bases separated the two germline ends. CDR3 length equals 13 residues. CDR1 LNHDA and CDR2 SQIVND come from the germline V gene (reference sequence).

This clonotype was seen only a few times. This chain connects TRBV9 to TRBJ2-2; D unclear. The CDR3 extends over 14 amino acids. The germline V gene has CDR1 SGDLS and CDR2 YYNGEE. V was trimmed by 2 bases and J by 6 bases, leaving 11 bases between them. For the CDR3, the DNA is TGTGCCAGCAGCGTTTTGGTGTTCGCCGGGGAGCTGTTTTTT. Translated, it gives CASSVLVFAGELFF.

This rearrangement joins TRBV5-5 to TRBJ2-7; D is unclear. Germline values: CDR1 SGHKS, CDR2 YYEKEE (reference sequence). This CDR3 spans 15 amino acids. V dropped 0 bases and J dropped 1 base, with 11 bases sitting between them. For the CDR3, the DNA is TGTGCCAGCAGCTTGGAGGTGGGCATATCCTACGAGCAGTACTTC. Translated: CASSLEVGISYEQYF.

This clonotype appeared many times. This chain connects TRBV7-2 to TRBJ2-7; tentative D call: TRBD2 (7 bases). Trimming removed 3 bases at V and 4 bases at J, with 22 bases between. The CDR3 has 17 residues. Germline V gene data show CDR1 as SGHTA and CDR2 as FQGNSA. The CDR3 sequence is CASSFPFSGGSLYEQYF. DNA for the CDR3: TGTGCCAGCAGCTTCCCTTTCTCGGGGGGCAGTCTGTACGAGCAGTACTTC.

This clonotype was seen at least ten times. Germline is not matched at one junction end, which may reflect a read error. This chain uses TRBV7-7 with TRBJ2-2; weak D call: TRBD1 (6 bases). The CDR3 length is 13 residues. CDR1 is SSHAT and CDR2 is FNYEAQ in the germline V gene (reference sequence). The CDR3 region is CASSQTGSGELFF. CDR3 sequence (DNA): TGTGCTAGCAGCCAAACAGGGTCCGGGGAGCTGTTTTTT.

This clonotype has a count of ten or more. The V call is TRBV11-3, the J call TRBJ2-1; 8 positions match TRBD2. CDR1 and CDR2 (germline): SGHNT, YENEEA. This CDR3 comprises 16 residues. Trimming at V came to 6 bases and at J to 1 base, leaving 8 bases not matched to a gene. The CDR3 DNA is TGTGCCAGCAGAAATCCCGCTAGCGGGTCCTACAATGAGCAGTTCTTC. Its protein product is CASRNPASGSYNEQFF.

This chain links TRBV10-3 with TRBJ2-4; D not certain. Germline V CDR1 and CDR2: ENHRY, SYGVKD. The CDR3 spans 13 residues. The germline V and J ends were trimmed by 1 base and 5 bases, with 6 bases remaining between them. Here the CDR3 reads CAISEWVENIQYF. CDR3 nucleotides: TGTGCCATCAGTGAGTGGGTGGAAAACATTCAGTACTTC.

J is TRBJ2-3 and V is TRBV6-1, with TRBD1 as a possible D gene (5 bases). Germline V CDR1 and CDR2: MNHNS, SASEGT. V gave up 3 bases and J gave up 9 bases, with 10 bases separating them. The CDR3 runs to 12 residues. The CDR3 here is CASSELGRTQYF. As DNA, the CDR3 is TGTGCCAGCAGTGAGTTGGGGCGAACGCAGTATTTT.

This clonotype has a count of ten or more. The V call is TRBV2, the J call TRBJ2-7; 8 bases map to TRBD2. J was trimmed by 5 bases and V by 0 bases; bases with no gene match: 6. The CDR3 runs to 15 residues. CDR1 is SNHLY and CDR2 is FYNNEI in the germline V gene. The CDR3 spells CASSEASGSWDEQYF. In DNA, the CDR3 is TGTGCCAGCAGTGAAGCCAGCGGGAGTTGGGACGAGCAGTACTTC. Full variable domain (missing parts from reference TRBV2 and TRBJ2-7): EPEVTQTPSHQVTQMGQEVILRCVPISNHLYFYWYRQILGQKVEFLVSFYNNEISEKSEIFDDQFSVERPDGSNFTLKIRSTKLEDSAMYFCASSEASGSWDEQYFGPGTRLTVT.

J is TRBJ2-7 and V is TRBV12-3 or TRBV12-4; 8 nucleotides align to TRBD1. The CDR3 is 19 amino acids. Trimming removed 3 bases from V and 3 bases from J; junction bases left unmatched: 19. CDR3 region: CASSLLPPPGQGTHYEQYF. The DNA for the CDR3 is TGTGCCAGCAGTTTGTTGCCCCCCCCTGGACAGGGAACCCACTACGAGCAGTACTTC.

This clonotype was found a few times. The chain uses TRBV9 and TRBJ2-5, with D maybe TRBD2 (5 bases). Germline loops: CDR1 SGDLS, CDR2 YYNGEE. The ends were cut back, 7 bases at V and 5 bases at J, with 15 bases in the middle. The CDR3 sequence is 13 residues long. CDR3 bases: TGTGCCAGCGGAGGTTATTCTGGGGAGACCCAGTACTTC. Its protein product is CASGGYSGETQYF.

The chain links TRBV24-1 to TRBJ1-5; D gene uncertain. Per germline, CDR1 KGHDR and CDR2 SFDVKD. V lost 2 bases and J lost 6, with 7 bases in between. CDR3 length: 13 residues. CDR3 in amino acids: CATSDSGLQPQHF. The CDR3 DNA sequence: TGTGCCACCAGTGATTCCGGGCTTCAGCCCCAGCATTTT.

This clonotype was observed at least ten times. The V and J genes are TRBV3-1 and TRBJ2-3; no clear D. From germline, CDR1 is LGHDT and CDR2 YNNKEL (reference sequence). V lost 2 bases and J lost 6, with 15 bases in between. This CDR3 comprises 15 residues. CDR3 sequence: CASSQLSSQSDTQYF. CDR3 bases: TGTGCCAGCAGCCAACTATCATCGCAATCGGATACGCAGTATTTT.

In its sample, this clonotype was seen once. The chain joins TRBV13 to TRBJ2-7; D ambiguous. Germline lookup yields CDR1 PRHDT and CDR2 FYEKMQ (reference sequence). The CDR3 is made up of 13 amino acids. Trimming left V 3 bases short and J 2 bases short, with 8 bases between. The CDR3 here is CASSLGITYEQYF. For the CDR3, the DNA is TGTGCCAGCAGCTTGGGAATCACCTACGAGCAGTACTTC.

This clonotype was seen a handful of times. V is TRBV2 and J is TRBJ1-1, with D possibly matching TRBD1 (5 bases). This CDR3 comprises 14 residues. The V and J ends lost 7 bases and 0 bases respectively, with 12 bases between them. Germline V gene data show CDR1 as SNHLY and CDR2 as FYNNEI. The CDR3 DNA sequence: TGTGCCAGCACTGGCGGGACGTTGAACACTGAAGCTTTCTTT. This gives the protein CASTGGTLNTEAFF.

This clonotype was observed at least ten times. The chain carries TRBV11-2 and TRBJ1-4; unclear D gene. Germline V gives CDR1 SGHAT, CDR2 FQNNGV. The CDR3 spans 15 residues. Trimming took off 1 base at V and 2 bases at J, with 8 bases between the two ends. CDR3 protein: CASSLVAGTNEKLFF. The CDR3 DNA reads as TGTGCCAGCAGCTTAGTAGCCGGGACTAATGAAAAACTGTTTTTT.